Listed below are T cell receptor beta chains from one sample, sequenced in a study of T cell responses to AZD1222 COVID-19 vaccine. The repertoire was sequenced with immunoSEQ multiplex PCR; TCRdb's copy has only in-frame clones and lacks some. In the table there are 100,000 to 150,000 clones, 80% to 90% of which are singletons. Here the sequenced sample was peripheral blood, taken on day 0 of AZD1222 vaccination. The receptors come from an adult in good health. CDR3s include the opening cysteine and the closing phenylalanine or tryptophan. D genes are given only for firm matches. Not every row has a clone size; where given, it reads once, few, many or a size class.

medium-sized	TRBD2	TRBJ2-2	TRBV6-4	TGTGCCAGCAGTGATTCTAGCGGGAGCGGCACCGGGGAGCTGTTTTTT	CASSDSSGSGTGELFF
.	TRBD1	TRBJ1-2	TRBV10-3	TGTGCCATCAGTGAGTCGGGGGACAGAGACGGCTACACCTTC	CAISESGDRDGYTF
.	.	TRBJ1-5	TRBV2	TGTGCCAGCAGCGGGCCCAGGAATCAGCCCCAGCATTTT	CASSGPRNQPQHF
.	.	TRBJ1-5	TRBV6-1	TGTGCCAGCAGTACCGACGGAGACCGCAATCAGCCCCAGCATTTT	CASSTDGDRNQPQHF
.	TRBD1	TRBJ1-5	TRBV7-8	TGTGCCAGCAGCTGGGACAGGGGGCCTCAGCCCCAGCATTTT	CASSWDRGPQPQHF
once	.	TRBJ2-7	TRBV19	TGTGCCAGTAGCGTTAACCAGGGCTCTGACGAGCAGTACTTC	CASSVNQGSDEQYF
.	.	TRBJ1-6	TRBV15	TGTGCCACCAAGGGGGGAAGCTCCTATAATTCACCCCTCCACTTT	CATKGGSSYNSPLHF
.	.	TRBJ2-1	TRBV10-3	TGTGCCACCGGAGGCGGAAAGAGCTCCTACAATGAGCAGTTCTTC	CATGGGKSSYNEQFF
.	.	TRBJ1-2	TRBV5-1	TGCGCCAGCAGCTTGGTAGAGCCTTCTTACTATGGCTACACCTTC	CASSLVEPSYYGYTF
.	TRBD1	TRBJ1-5	TRBV5-1	TGCGCCAGCAGCTGGACAGGCGAAGGGAGCAATCAGCCCCAGCATTTT	CASSWTGEGSNQPQHF
.	.	TRBJ2-7	TRBV28	TGTGCCAGCAGTTTAGGGGACGGTCATGATGAGCAGTACTTC	CASSLGDGHDEQYF
.	.	TRBJ1-2	TRBV2	TGTGCCAGCAGTCTTGGGGGAATGCGCTACACCTTC	CASSLGGMRYTF
.	.	TRBJ1-2	TRBV19	TGTGCCAGTAGTAAGAACGAAGGGGTCTATGGCTACACCTTC	CASSKNEGVYGYTF
.	TRBD1	TRBJ2-2	TRBV20-1	TGCAGTGCTAGTCGGCAGGGGGCGAACACCGGGGAGCTGTTTTTT	CSASRQGANTGELFF
.	.	TRBJ1-4	TRBV29-1	TGCAGCGTTGAAAGGTTTGGCAGGGCTGACGAAAAACTGTTTTTT	CSVERFGRADEKLFF
.	.	TRBJ2-5	TRBV5-1	TGCGCCAGCAGCCTGACCCCGACGACGCAAGAGACCCAGTACTTC	CASSLTPTTQETQYF
once	.	TRBJ2-4	TRBV7-2	TGTGCCAGCAGCTTAGGAGCAGCCGCGGGGAGAAACATTCAGTACTTC	CASSLGAAAGRNIQYF
.	TRBD1	TRBJ2-6	TRBV19	TGTGCCAGTACCGTATTAAGGGGGACAGGGCGGAGCTCTGGGGCCAACGTCCTGACTTTC	CASTVLRGTGRSSGANVLTF
.	TRBD1	TRBJ1-2	TRBV7-9	TGTGCCATAACCGGGACAGGAGGGGGCTACACCTTC	CAITGTGGGYTF
.	.	TRBJ1-4	TRBV30	TGTGCCTCGTATAATGAAAAACTGTTTTTT	CASYNEKLFF
.	.	TRBJ2-3	TRBV10-3	TGTGCCATCAGTGAAGTTGGCGGTCGCACAGATACGCAGTATTTT	CAISEVGGRTDTQYF
.	.	TRBJ1-2	TRBV30	TGTGCCTGGACCCTAGACAGGAAATACACCTTC	CAWTLDRKYTF
few	.	TRBJ2-7	TRBV28	TGTGCCAGCAGTACAGAAATACTATCCTACGAGCAGTACTTC	CASSTEILSYEQYF
.	.	TRBJ2-5	TRBV2	TGTGCCAGCACCCGGAAACTCCAAGAGACCCAGTACTTC	CASTRKLQETQYF
.	.	TRBJ2-1	TRBV28	TGTGCCAGCAGTTTAATCTTTCGTAATGAGCAGTTCTTC	CASSLIFRNEQFF
.	.	TRBJ2-7	TRBV27	TGTGCCAGCAGTTTATCTCGGGGCGCTAAAGATTACGAGCAGTACTTC	CASSLSRGAKDYEQYF
.	TRBD1	TRBJ2-5	TRBV5-6	TGTGCCAGCAGCCTACCGGGACAGGCTCAAGAGACCCAGTACTTC	CASSLPGQAQETQYF
.	TRBD1	TRBJ2-5	TRBV13	TGTGCCAGCAGCTGGGGACAGCAAGAGACCCAGTACTTC	CASSWGQQETQYF
.	TRBD1	TRBJ1-6	TRBV6-5	TGTGCCAGCAGTTACGCGACAGGGTTTAATAATTCACCCCTCCACTTT	CASSYATGFNNSPLHF
.	TRBD2	TRBJ2-1	TRBV5-4	TGTGCCAGCAGCCCCGGGGGGAACAATGAGCAGTTCTTC	CASSPGGNNEQFF
once	.	TRBJ1-1	TRBV12-3/TRBV12-4	TGTGCCAGCAGTGTTAGGGTTAGAGCTTTCTTT	CASSVRVRAFF
.	.	TRBJ1-5	TRBV9	TGTGCCAGCAGCGTAGAGGACAGACAGCCCCAGCATTTT	CASSVEDRQPQHF
.	TRBD2	TRBJ2-7	TRBV10-3	TGTGCCATCAGTGAGCCAGGACTAGCGGGAGACGAGCAGTACTTC	CAISEPGLAGDEQYF
.	TRBD1	TRBJ2-2	TRBV15	TGTGCCACAAGACAGGGAACCACCGGGGAGCTGTTTTTT	CATRQGTTGELFF
.	.	TRBJ2-7	TRBV5-1	TGCGCCAGCAGTAGGGCGGGACTCTCCTACGAGCAGTACTTC	CASSRAGLSYEQYF
.	.	TRBJ1-1	TRBV11-1	TGTGCCAGCAGCTATGAGGGCATGAACACTGAAGCTTTCTTT	CASSYEGMNTEAFF
.	TRBD1	TRBJ2-7	TRBV6-6	TGTGCCAGCAGTCGAAGAGTTGACAGGGCCCCCTACGAGCAGTACTTC	CASSRRVDRAPYEQYF
.	.	TRBJ1-1	TRBV2	TGTGCCAGCTCCAGGGAGTGGGGCACTGAAGCTTTCTTT	CASSREWGTEAFF